These 16 T cell receptor beta chains share one sample of origin, sequenced in a study of blood T cells in healthy people across ages. Primed by a sample-barcoded 5' primer and a J-beta primer mix, a second PCR proceeded for about 7 to 11 cycles. MiXCR was run by TCRdb on the 5' RACE reads, yielding one entry per CDR3 protein. In the table there are around 690,000 distinct CDR3 sequences, about 53% of which are singletons. Sample: blood. The receptors come from a man aged 55 to 70 in good health.

The J gene is TRBJ1-6, the V gene TRBV5-6, with D possibly TRBD1 on 5 matching bases. This CDR3 spans 14 amino acids. Between the trimmed V and J ends, which lost 4 bases and 7 bases, there was a span of 12 bases. Germline CDR1 reads SGHDT; CDR2 reads YYEEEE. The CDR3 DNA sequence: TGTGCCAGCAGCGTGCCGGGACGGAATTCACCCCTCCACTTT. This encodes CASSVPGRNSPLHF.

The chain couples TRBV4-1 to TRBJ1-6; TRBD1 agrees at 10 bases. The CDR3 has 18 amino acids. Germline-derived CDR1 and CDR2 are MGHRA and YSYEKL. The V segment lost 0 bases and the J segment 10 bases; nucleotides outside the gene matches: 12. The CDR3 nucleotides read TGCGCCAGCAGCCAAGATCTAGACAGGGGGCGTAGGCACTCACCCCTCCACTTT. Translated, it gives CASSQDLDRGRRHSPLHF.

The chain links TRBV18 to TRBJ2-1, with 9 bases that match TRBD2. The CDR3 loop spans 16 amino acids. Germline V gene lookup returns CDR1 KGHSH and CDR2 LQKENI. The junction had 12 bases not matched to a gene; V was cut back by 3 bases and J by 9 bases. The DNA for the CDR3 is TGTGCCAGCTCACCCCTAGGAGCGGGAGGACGTGGTGAGCAGTTCTTC. Translation gives CASSPLGAGGRGEQFF.

This clonotype came up once. The junction departs from the called germline gene at one end, perhaps through a read error. The gene calls are TRBV29-1 and TRBJ2-5; D assignment may be TRBD1 or TRBD2 (5 bases each). Germline V gives CDR1 SQVTM, CDR2 ANQGSEA. The CDR3 consists of 13 residues. CDR3 sequence (DNA): TGCAGCGGTGAAGACGCACAGGCCGGGGAGCAGTACTTC. It specifies CSGEDAQAGEQYF.

The rearrangement joins TRBV7-2 to TRBJ2-5, with TRBD2 as a possible D gene (6 bases). Deletions cut 5 bases from V and 5 bases from J, with 18 bases between. From germline, CDR1 is SGHTA and CDR2 FQGNSA. The CDR3 has 15 residues. This CDR3 reads CASSLSAGGWETQYF. CDR3 nucleotide sequence: TGTGCCAGCAGCCTTTCGGCCGGGGGTTGGGAGACCCAGTACTTC.

In its sample, this clonotype was seen many times. One junction end disagrees with the germline gene, perhaps due to a read error. Here the CDR3 reads CASSPGLAGAQETQYF. The CDR3 DNA reads as TGCGCCAGCAGCCCCGGACTAGCGGGGGCTCAAGAGACCCAGTACTTC. The rearrangement links TRBV7-9 to TRBJ2-5; 13 positions agree with TRBD2. From germline, CDR1 is SEHNR and CDR2 FQNEAQ (reference sequence). The CDR3 loop spans 16 amino acids.

The V gene is TRBV10-3, the J gene TRBJ1-6; a weak D match, TRBD1 (6 bases). This CDR3 has 15 residues. Germline V gene data show CDR1 as ENHRY and CDR2 as SYGVKD. V was trimmed by 10 bases and J by 5 bases, leaving 18 bases between them. The CDR3 loop reads CATNDRSPHNSPLHF. The CDR3 coding sequence is TGTGCCACCAACGACAGGTCGCCTCATAATTCACCCCTCCACTTT.

V usage is TRBV9 and J usage is TRBJ2-3; 7 bases line up with TRBD1. V dropped 4 bases and J dropped 4; count of bases not matched to a gene: 9. Germline V CDR1 and CDR2: SGDLS, YYNGEE. The CDR3 is 15 amino acids. CDR3 sequence reads: CASSPSTGSADTQYF. The CDR3 DNA is TGTGCCAGCAGCCCCTCGACAGGGTCGGCAGATACGCAGTATTTT. The variable domain in full, completed from reference TRBV9 and TRBJ2-3, reads DSGVTQTPKHLITATGQRVTLRCSPRSGDLSVYWYQQSLDQGLQFLIQYYNGEERAKGNILERFSAQQFPDLHSELNLSSLELGDSALYFCASSPSTGSADTQYFGPGTRLTVL.

This chain connects TRBV3-1 to TRBJ2-6; a weak D match, TRBD1 (5 bases). V was trimmed by 4 bases and J by 4 bases, leaving 14 bases between them. Germline V gene data show CDR1 as LGHDT and CDR2 as YNNKEL (reference sequence). This CDR3 region has 16 residues. The CDR3 DNA sequence: TGTGCCAGCAGCCGAGGTCCCCAGGGAGGGGCCAACGTCCTGACTTTC. It encodes CASSRGPQGGANVLTF.

This clonotype was seen more than once but under ten times. The chain couples TRBV3-1 to TRBJ2-1; TRBD2 matches 10 bases. After removal of 3 bases from V and 3 bases from J, the junction contained 2 bases not matched to a gene. CDR3 size: 15 residues. Germline V gene lookup returns CDR1 LGHDT and CDR2 YNNKEL (reference sequence). CDR3 sequence: CASSQASGGYNEQFF. CDR3 bases: TGTGCCAGCAGCCAGGCTAGCGGGGGCTACAATGAGCAGTTCTTC.

The chain carries TRBV10-3 and TRBJ2-7; 9 nucleotides agree with TRBD2. Looked up from germline, CDR1 is ENHRY and CDR2 is SYGVKD. J gave up 0 bases and V 4 bases, and 4 bases lay outside the gene matches. The length of the CDR3 is 15 residues. The CDR3 coding sequence is TGTGCCATCAGTGGTCTAGCGGGGTCCTCCTACGAGCAGTACTTC. Translating gives CAISGLAGSSYEQYF.

The genes are TRBV4-2 and TRBJ2-7, with D perhaps being TRBD1 or TRBD2 (6 bases each). TRBJ2-5 explains the end of the DNA better; the J call may be wrong. The CDR3 covers 17 residues. The germline V gene encodes CDR1 LGHNA and CDR2 YNFKEQ. This CDR3 is CASSQDLEGGRGETQYF. Here the CDR3 DNA reads TGTGCCAGCAGCCAAGACTTGGAGGGGGGCCGGGGAGAGACCCAGTACTTC.

V usage is TRBV20-1 and J usage is TRBJ2-5; D not resolved. The CDR3 loop spans 14 amino acids. Trimming took 6 bases from V and 0 from J, leaving 14 bases between them. Germline V lookup: CDR1 DFQATT, CDR2 SNEGSKA (reference sequence). CDR3 region: CSATVPRDQETQYF. In DNA, the CDR3 is TGCAGTGCCACAGTCCCTCGGGACCAAGAGACCCAGTACTTC.

This sequence joins TRBV5-1 and TRBJ2-7; 9 bases agree with TRBD2. Germline values: CDR1 SGHRS, CDR2 YFSETQ. Losses at the gene ends were 2 bases for V and 6 bases for J; bases not matched to a gene: 9. The CDR3 contains 15 residues. The CDR3 sequence: CASSFSAGGTGEQYF. The CDR3 DNA reads TGCGCCAGCAGCTTCTCAGCGGGGGGCACGGGCGAGCAGTACTTC.

The chain carries TRBV20-1 and TRBJ2-2; 10 nucleotides line up with TRBD2. The V gene end was trimmed by 3 bases and the J gene end by 1 base; junction bases not matched to a gene: 5. The CDR3 totals 16 residues. Germline-derived CDR1 and CDR2 are DFQATT and SNEGSKA (reference sequence). CDR3 sequence: CSASLAGALNTGELFF. The CDR3 nucleotides are TGCAGTGCTAGCCTAGCGGGGGCGCTGAACACCGGGGAGCTGTTTTTT.

CDR3 sequence reads: CASSFYTGTGNTEAFF. The CDR3 DNA reads as TGTGCCAGCAGTTTCTACACCGGGACGGGCAACACTGAAGCTTTCTTT. This rearrangement joins TRBV14 to TRBJ1-1; a possible D gene is TRBD1 (5 bases). This CDR3 region has 16 residues. Germline values: CDR1 SGHDN, CDR2 FVKESK. V was pared by 6 bases and J by 2 bases, with 19 bases between.